One sample yielded the 26 T cell receptor beta chains listed below, sequenced in a study of OX40 agonist ivuxolimab in advanced cancers. Here immunoSEQ multiplex PCR was the method, and the copy in TCRdb shows in-frame clones only, minus some. The data hold 50,000 to 55,000 clones, with 60% to 80% observed a single time. The input for sequencing was CD4+ or CD8+ T cells sorted from blood, taken in a trial of the OX40 agonist ivuxolimab. These receptors originate from an adult with an advanced solid tumor such as melanoma, head and neck, liver or kidney cancer.

The chain is built from TRBV10-3 and TRBJ2-3, with D possibly TRBD1 on 5 matching bases. Trimming took off 6 bases at V and 0 bases at J, with 13 bases between the two ends. CDR1 is ENHRY, CDR2 SYGVKD, per germline. The CDR3 runs 15 residues. The CDR3 sequence: CAISKDKGSTDTQYF. The CDR3 nucleotides are TGTGCCATCAGCAAGGACAAGGGGAGCACAGATACGCAGTATTTT.

This chain uses TRBV5-1 with TRBJ2-1; 14 bases match TRBD2. CDR1 is SGHRS and CDR2 is YFSETQ in the germline V gene. This CDR3 region has 16 residues. With V trimmed by 3 bases and J by 2 bases, 1 base remained unmatched. The CDR3 sequence is CASSWGLAGAYNEQFF. CDR3 bases: TGCGCCAGCAGCTGGGGACTAGCGGGAGCCTACAATGAGCAGTTCTTC. Filled out from reference TRBV5-1 and TRBJ2-1, the complete variable domain reads KAGVTQTPRYLIKTRGQQVTLSCSPISGHRSVSWYQQTPGQGLQFLFEYFSETQRNKGNFPGRFSGRQFSNSRSEMNVSTLELGDSALYLCASSWGLAGAYNEQFFGPGTRLTVL.

The V gene is TRBV30, the J gene TRBJ1-5, with TRBD1 as a possible D gene (5 bases). Germline values: CDR1 GTSNPN, CDR2 SVGIG (reference sequence). The CDR3 covers 14 residues. The V end lost 4 bases, the J end lost 4 bases, and 14 bases lay between the germline ends. CDR3 residues: CAWNLQGINQPQHF. DNA of the CDR3: TGTGCCTGGAATCTGCAGGGAATAAATCAGCCCCAGCATTTT.

The genes are TRBV19 and TRBJ2-7; TRBD2 might be the D (6 bases). The CDR3 spans 12 residues. The germline V gene has CDR1 LNHDA and CDR2 SQIVND (reference sequence). V was pared by 5 bases and J by 3 bases, with 8 bases between. CDR3 in amino acids: CASSGGNYEQYF. CDR3 DNA: TGTGCCAGTAGTGGGGGGAACTACGAGCAGTACTTC.

The chain recombines TRBV5-1 with TRBJ2-3; 9 nucleotides match TRBD2. After removal of 5 bases from V and 4 bases from J, the junction contained 8 bases not matched to a gene. From germline, CDR1 is SGHRS and CDR2 YFSETQ. The CDR3 totals 15 residues. Here the CDR3 reads CASRDGTSRADTQYF. CDR3 in DNA: TGCGCCAGCAGGGACGGGACTAGCAGGGCAGATACGCAGTATTTT.

The genes are TRBV2 and TRBJ1-5; D not certain. V lost 3 bases, J lost 9 bases, and 15 bases lay in between. CDR1 and CDR2 from the germline V gene are SNHLY and FYNNEI. This CDR3 is 14 amino acids long. The CDR3 region is CASSDPFEGSPQHF. The CDR3 DNA reads TGTGCCAGCAGTGACCCCTTCGAAGGGTCGCCCCAGCATTTT.

The CDR3 here is CAISEGGGNTEAFF. As DNA, the CDR3 is TGTGCCATCAGTGAGGGAGGGGGGAACACTGAAGCTTTCTTT. This chain uses TRBV10-3 with TRBJ1-1; D may be TRBD1 (6 bases). CDR1 and CDR2 from the germline V gene are ENHRY and SYGVKD. Deletions cut 2 bases from V and 1 base from J, with 8 bases between. The CDR3 has 14 amino acids.

As to this clone: The sample has other DNA sequences that encode this CDR3 too. The chain combines TRBV19 with TRBJ1-1; D ambiguous. CDR1 is LNHDA and CDR2 is SQIVND in the germline V gene (reference sequence). Trimming pared 1 base from V and 6 bases from J, leaving 12 bases between. The CDR3 contains 14 residues. CDR3 loop: CASSIGGGGPEAFF. CDR3 DNA sequence: TGTGCCAGTAGTATAGGGGGAGGAGGGCCTGAAGCTTTCTTT.

The V gene is TRBV5-1, the J gene TRBJ2-5, with 8 bases lining up with TRBD2. Losses at the gene ends were 3 bases for V and 3 bases for J; bases not matched to a gene: 4. CDR1 and CDR2 (germline): SGHRS, YFSETQ. The CDR3 is made up of 14 amino acids. CDR3 nucleotide sequence: TGCGCCAGCAGCTGGGGACTAGATGAAGAGACCCAGTACTTC. Translating it yields CASSWGLDEETQYF. Variable domain in full (rest from reference TRBV5-1 and TRBJ2-5): KAGVTQTPRYLIKTRGQQVTLSCSPISGHRSVSWYQQTPGQGLQFLFEYFSETQRNKGNFPGRFSGRQFSNSRSEMNVSTLELGDSALYLCASSWGLDEETQYFGPGTRLLVL.

The CDR3 protein is CASSEQEGGNQPQHF. For the CDR3, the DNA is TGTGCCAGCAGTGAGCAGGAGGGCGGCAATCAGCCCCAGCATTTT. V and J are TRBV2 and TRBJ1-5; D uncertain. This CDR3 is built from 15 residues. Germline CDR1 reads SNHLY; CDR2 reads FYNNEI. Trimming removed 3 bases from V and 2 bases from J, with 11 bases in between.

This clone was seen just once. The rearrangement uses TRBV13 and TRBJ2-5; 7 positions match TRBD1. The CDR3 loop spans 16 amino acids. J gave up 5 bases and V 6 bases, and 15 bases lay outside the gene matches. Germline V gene lookup returns CDR1 PRHDT and CDR2 FYEKMQ (reference sequence). The CDR3 nucleotides are TGTGCCAGCAGACGCACTGGGACAGCTGAAGGGGAGACCCAGTACTTC. This codes for CASRRTGTAEGETQYF.

This clone was seen only a few times. V is TRBV7-8 and J is TRBJ2-7; a weak D match, TRBD1 (6 bases). This CDR3 comprises 15 residues. From germline, CDR1 is SGHVS and CDR2 FQNEAQ. Trimming left V 1 base short and J 0 bases short, with 10 bases between. CDR3 region: CASSLVWTASYEQYF. As DNA, the CDR3 is TGTGCCAGCAGCTTAGTATGGACAGCCTCCTACGAGCAGTACTTC.

The chain recombines TRBV25-1 with TRBJ1-3; D may be TRBD1 (6 bases). Deletions cut 5 bases from V and 0 bases from J, with 8 bases between. The CDR3 spans 14 residues. Looked up from germline, CDR1 is MGHDK and CDR2 is SYGVNS. For the CDR3, the DNA is TGTGCCAGCAGTCCGGACAGCTCTGGAAACACCATATATTTT. Protein sequence: CASSPDSSGNTIYF.

V and J are TRBV27 and TRBJ2-7, with D hard to call. V was trimmed by 2 bases and J by 4 bases, leaving 6 bases between them. This CDR3 region has 12 residues. Germline V gives CDR1 MNHEY, CDR2 SMNVEV (reference sequence). The CDR3 loop is CASSLTGYEQYF. CDR3 DNA: TGTGCCAGCAGTTTAACGGGTTACGAGCAGTACTTC.

The chain couples TRBV10-3 to TRBJ2-7; D may be TRBD1 (6 bases). Trimming stripped 2 bases from V and 6 bases from J, with 11 bases between. CDR1 and CDR2 (germline): ENHRY, SYGVKD. This CDR3 has 13 residues. DNA for the CDR3: TGTGCCATCAGTGAGCTTCAGGGGAGCGAGCAGTACTTC. Translation: CAISELQGSEQYF.

The chain employs TRBV7-8 and TRBJ2-2; 8 bases are a match to TRBD1. This CDR3 spans 15 amino acids. The V and J ends lost 5 bases and 7 bases, in that order; junction bases with no gene match: 9. Germline V gene data show CDR1 as SGHVS and CDR2 as FQNEAQ. The CDR3 is CASSPRGQESGELFF. The CDR3 DNA sequence: TGTGCCAGCAGCCCCCGGGGACAGGAGAGCGGGGAGCTGTTTTTT.

The chain combines TRBV5-1 with TRBJ2-1; 10 positions match TRBD2. V lost 0 bases to trimming and J lost 14 bases; unmatched junction nucleotides: 11. Germline-derived CDR1 and CDR2 are SGHRS and YFSETQ. CDR3 length: 15 residues. Here the CDR3 reads CASSLGPAGGPLKFF. CDR3 nucleotides: TGCGCCAGCAGCTTGGGCCCAGCGGGAGGGCCATTGAAGTTCTTC.

The chain is built from TRBV5-1 and TRBJ2-5, with 7 bases fitting TRBD1. The V gene's germline CDR1 is SGHRS and CDR2 YFSETQ. V lost 2 bases to trimming and J lost 3 bases; unmatched junction nucleotides: 10. The CDR3 is 16 residues long. The CDR3 DNA reads as TGCGCCAGCAGCTTCGACAGGGTGAGACCGGAAGAGACCCAGTACTTC. Residues: CASSFDRVRPEETQYF.

The chain couples TRBV11-2 to TRBJ2-7; D may be TRBD1 (6 bases). V was pared by 4 bases and J by 7 bases, with 20 bases between. The germline V gene has CDR1 SGHAT and CDR2 FQNNGV. The CDR3 is made up of 15 amino acids. CDR3 amino acids: CASSYVGGQGREQYF. Here the CDR3 DNA reads TGTGCCAGCAGCTATGTCGGTGGGCAGGGGAGAGAGCAGTACTTC. Full variable domain (outside the CDR3, taken from reference TRBV11-2 and TRBJ2-7): EAGVAQSPRYKIIEKRQSVAFWCNPISGHATLYWYQQILGQGPKLLIQFQNNGVVDDSQLPKDRFSAERLKGVDSTLKIQPAKLEDSAVYLCASSYVGGQGREQYFGPGTRLTVT.

This rearrangement joins TRBV27 to TRBJ1-1; possible D gene TRBD1, 6 bases. The germline V gene has CDR1 MNHEY and CDR2 SMNVEV (reference sequence). Trimming removed 5 bases from V and 8 bases from J, with 21 bases in between. The CDR3 sequence is 15 residues long. The CDR3 loop is CASSLQDSLHPEAFF. CDR3 bases: TGTGCCAGCAGTCTCCAGGACAGCCTGCACCCAGAAGCTTTCTTT.

This clone was counted a few times. The V gene is TRBV5-4, the J gene TRBJ1-2, with D maybe TRBD1 (6 bases). Trimming pared 2 bases from V and 4 bases from J, leaving 15 bases between. The CDR3 length is 15 residues. CDR1 is SGHNT, CDR2 YYREEE, per germline (reference sequence). The CDR3 here is CASSFDRSPAYGYTF. CDR3 nucleotides: TGTGCCAGCAGCTTCGACAGGTCGCCCGCCTATGGCTACACCTTC.

The rearrangement links TRBV6-5 to TRBJ2-3; tentative D call: TRBD1 (5 bases). There are 14 residues in the CDR3. In germline, CDR1 is MNHEY, CDR2 SVGAGI. V lost 0 bases to trimming and J lost 1 base, with 5 bases between them. The CDR3 region has the DNA TGTGCCAGCAGTTACTCGGGGCGCACAGATACGCAGTATTTT. Translated, it gives CASSYSGRTDTQYF.

This rearrangement joins TRBV27 to TRBJ1-1; TRBD1 matches 7 bases. The length of the CDR3 is 13 residues. With 5 bases clipped from V and 6 bases from J, the junction kept 6 bases outside the gene matches. Germline V gene sequence: CDR1 MNHEY, CDR2 SMNVEV (reference sequence). The CDR3 DNA is TGTGCCAGCAGTCGACAGGGCCAGGCTGAAGCTTTCTTT. Its translation is CASSRQGQAEAFF.

The V call is TRBV11-1, the J call TRBJ2-1; 10 positions match TRBD2. V shed 0 bases, J shed 11 bases, and the junction held 4 bases outside the gene matches. Germline V gene data show CDR1 as SGHAT and CDR2 as FQDESV (reference sequence). This CDR3 region has 14 residues. The CDR3 DNA is TGTGCCAGCAGCTTAGCCGGACTAGCGGCCAAGCAGTTCTTC. Its protein is CASSLAGLAAKQFF.

V is TRBV7-2 and J is TRBJ2-3, with D maybe TRBD2 (6 bases). Trimming pared 8 bases from V and 5 bases from J, leaving 11 bases between. The CDR3 extends over 12 amino acids. In germline, CDR1 is SGHTA, CDR2 FQGNSA. The CDR3 DNA reads TGTGCCAGCTCGGACGGGGGAGATACGCAGTATTTT. Encoded protein: CASSDGGDTQYF.

The chain carries TRBV18 and TRBJ2-5; D may be TRBD1 or TRBD2 (6 bases each). The germline V gene encodes CDR1 KGHSH and CDR2 LQKENI. V lost 3 bases, J lost 3 bases, and 8 bases lay in between. CDR3 length: 13 amino acids. CDR3 DNA sequence: TGTGCCAGCTCACCGGGGGGCGAAGAGACCCAGTACTTC. Encoded protein: CASSPGGEETQYF.